These 23 T cell receptor beta chains were all obtained from the same sample, sequenced in a study of blood T cells in healthy people across ages. Through a sample-barcoded 5' primer and a J-beta primer mix, a second PCR was run for roughly 6 to 12 cycles. TCRdb re-called the 5' RACE reads through MiXCR, storing one row per CDR3 protein. The sample contains 850,000 to 950,000 distinct CDR3 sequences, roughly 26% of which appear only once. The material sequenced was blood. The receptors stem from a woman aged 80 or over in good health.

At least ten counts were recorded for this clonotype. V and J are TRBV5-6 and TRBJ1-5; D gene ambiguous. V gave up 4 bases and J gave up 1 base, with 12 bases separating them. The CDR3 runs 15 residues. The V gene's germline CDR1 is SGHDT and CDR2 YYEEEE. CDR3 bases: TGTGCCAGCAGCACCGCCCTTGGCAGCAATCAGCCCCAGCATTTT. Translated: CASSTALGSNQPQHF.

The V and J genes are TRBV9 and TRBJ2-4; 8 bases agree with TRBD2. The J segment lost 13 bases and the V segment lost 0 bases, leaving 12 bases of the junction unmatched. This CDR3 region has 15 residues. Germline CDR1 reads SGDLS; CDR2 reads YYNGEE. CDR3 in amino acids: CASSVGGGGGNEQYF. CDR3 coding DNA: TGTGCCAGCAGCGTAGGTGGTGGCGGGGGGAATGAGCAGTACTTC.

A remark on this clonotype: Mismatch with germline at one junction end may stem from a read error. The chain has TRBV19 and TRBJ2-7; tentatively, D is TRBD1 (6 bases). Germline V gives CDR1 LNHDA, CDR2 SQIVND (reference sequence). The CDR3 length is 13 residues. CDR3 sequence: CASSIGTNYERYF. CDR3 bases: TGTGCCAGTAGTATTGGGACAAACTACGAGCGGTACTTC.

The chain recombines TRBV5-1 with TRBJ2-1; 14 nucleotides agree with TRBD2. V gave up 3 bases and J gave up 5 bases; unmatched junction bases: 10. Looked up from germline, CDR1 is SGHRS and CDR2 is YFSETQ. The CDR3 runs 18 residues. CDR3 sequence: CASSSTTSGRVVDNEQFF. The CDR3 DNA follows: TGCGCCAGCAGCTCCACGACTAGCGGGAGGGTTGTGGACAATGAGCAGTTCTTC. The full variable domain, with the rest looked up from reference TRBV5-1 and TRBJ2-1, is KAGVTQTPRYLIKTRGQQVTLSCSPISGHRSVSWYQQTPGQGLQFLFEYFSETQRNKGNFPGRFSGRQFSNSRSEMNVSTLELGDSALYLCASSSTTSGRVVDNEQFFGPGTRLTVL.

This clonotype was found many times. This sequence joins TRBV7-2 and TRBJ2-1; weak D call: TRBD1 (6 bases). CDR1 and CDR2 (germline): SGHTA, FQGNSA. The CDR3 extends over 15 amino acids. V lost 2 bases to trimming and J lost 13 bases, with 21 bases between them. CDR3 DNA: TGTGCCAGCAGCTTAACCCCTTTACGACAGGTATACCAGTTCTTC. Amino acid sequence: CASSLTPLRQVYQFF.

The V call is TRBV7-2, the J call TRBJ1-1; D remains ambiguous. The CDR3 has 14 residues. The V end lost 1 base, the J end lost 0 bases, and 6 bases lay between the germline ends. Germline-derived CDR1 and CDR2 are SGHTA and FQGNSA. CDR3 sequence: CASSLVLLNTEAFF. The DNA for the CDR3 is TGTGCCAGCAGCTTAGTCCTACTGAACACTGAAGCTTTCTTT.

The chain is built from TRBV7-9 and TRBJ2-1, with 9 bases aligning to TRBD2. Looked up from germline, CDR1 is SEHNR and CDR2 is FQNEAQ (reference sequence). The CDR3 is 17 amino acids. With V trimmed by 1 base and J by 6 bases, 10 bases remained unmatched. The CDR3 is CASSLEAAGGRSNEQFF. CDR3 nucleotides: TGTGCCAGCAGCTTAGAAGCCGCGGGGGGGCGTTCCAATGAGCAGTTCTTC.

In its sample, this clonotype was seen many times. CDR3: CASSLTEPNEQFF. The CDR3 DNA reads as TGTGCCAGCAGTTTAACAGAGCCCAATGAGCAGTTCTTC. The chain carries TRBV12-3 or TRBV12-4 and TRBJ2-1; D unresolved. The CDR3 is made up of 13 amino acids. Trimming stripped 2 bases from V and 6 bases from J, with 8 bases between.

On this clonotype itself: A read error may be the cause here, since a much bigger clone is one base away. The chain combines TRBV9 with TRBJ2-1; 9 positions match TRBD2. Germline V gene data show CDR1 as SGDLS and CDR2 as YYNGEE. The CDR3 covers 15 residues. The V segment lost 0 bases and the J segment 10 bases; nucleotides outside the gene matches: 8. DNA for the CDR3: TGTGCCAGCAGCGTAGGTGCGGGGGGGCCGAGCGAGCAGTTCTTC. It yields the protein CASSVGAGGPSEQFF.

The rearrangement links TRBV20-1 to TRBJ1-6; D unresolved. The CDR3 sequence is 13 residues long. Germline assignment: CDR1 DFQATT and CDR2 SNEGSKA (reference sequence). With 4 bases removed from V and 0 bases from J, the gap between germline ends came to 4 bases. The CDR3 spells CSAKISYNSPLHF. The CDR3 DNA follows: TGCAGTGCTAAAATCTCCTATAATTCACCCCTCCACTTT.

The chain uses TRBV5-1 and TRBJ2-3; tentatively, D is TRBD1 (5 bases). CDR3 length: 18 residues. V lost 4 bases and J 4 bases, leaving 25 bases between the germline ends. In germline, CDR1 is SGHRS, CDR2 YFSETQ. The CDR3 nucleotides read TGCGCCAGCAGCGGTTCACAAGCCTGGGGCAGGGTCGCAGATACGCAGTATTTT. Its translation is CASSGSQAWGRVADTQYF.

This clonotype turned up a few times. The chain is built from TRBV15 and TRBJ2-1; D possibly corresponds to TRBD2 (6 bases). Germline-derived CDR1 and CDR2 are LNHNV and YYDKDF (reference sequence). The length of the CDR3 is 15 residues. The V end was cut by 0 bases, the J end by 4 bases, with 10 bases between. The CDR3 here is CATSREAGIYNEQFF. The CDR3 DNA reads TGTGCCACCAGCAGAGAGGCGGGGATTTACAATGAGCAGTTCTTC.

This clonotype was detected a few times. The chain couples TRBV6-2 or TRBV6-3 to TRBJ2-6; D not resolved. Trimming shortened V by 6 bases and J by 4 bases, and 7 bases separated the two germline ends. The germline V gene has CDR1 MNHEY and CDR2 SVGEGT. This CDR3 is built from 13 residues. CDR3 DNA: TGTGCCAGCAGACTTGGGGGGGCCAACGTCCTGACTTTC. This sequence encodes CASRLGGANVLTF.

This clonotype has a handful of counts. This chain links TRBV18 with TRBJ1-1; no firm D call. Between the trimmed V and J ends, which lost 3 bases and 1 base, there was a span of 9 bases. CDR1 KGHSH and CDR2 LQKENI come from the germline V gene. The CDR3 totals 14 residues. The chain's CDR3 is CASSPGRTNTEAFF. CDR3 nucleotides: TGTGCCAGCTCACCGGGCCGAACGAACACTGAAGCTTTCTTT. The whole variable domain, filled in from reference TRBV18 and TRBJ1-1, reads NAGVMQNPRHLVRRRGQEARLRCSPMKGHSHVYWYRQLPEEGLKFMVYLQKENIIDESGMPKERFSAEFPKEGPSILRIQQVVRGDSAAYFCASSPGRTNTEAFFGQGTRLTVV.

Points on this clonotype: A read error is possible here, since a much larger clone lies one base away. V is TRBV20-1 and J is TRBJ1-4, with D possibly being TRBD1 (5 bases). In germline, CDR1 is DFQATT, CDR2 SNEGSKA (reference sequence). The CDR3 has 13 amino acids. CDR3 protein: CSARQGTNEKLYF. In DNA, the CDR3 is TGCAGTGCTAGACAGGGAACTAATGAAAAACTGTATTTT.

In this sample, this clonotype turned up a few times. The rearrangement links TRBV12-3 or TRBV12-4 to TRBJ1-2, with D unresolved. The CDR3 totals 16 residues. The V end was cut by 1 base, the J end by 2 bases, with 14 bases between. The CDR3 region has the DNA TGTGCCAGCAGTTTAGAGCAAAGGACGGCAAACTATGGCTACACCTTC. It specifies CASSLEQRTANYGYTF.

The table lists this clonotype with a few counts. The chain recombines TRBV7-2 with TRBJ1-2, with D possibly being TRBD1 (5 bases). Germline loops: CDR1 SGHTA, CDR2 FQGNSA. CDR3 length equals 15 residues. Deletions cut 0 bases from V and 3 bases from J, with 11 bases between. CDR3 coding DNA: TGTGCCAGCAGCTTAGCTTCGACAGCCTACTATGGCTACACCTTC. It is translated as CASSLASTAYYGYTF.

This chain links TRBV10-3 with TRBJ1-1, with 7 bases lining up with TRBD1. The ends lost 8 bases at V and 0 bases at J; junction bases unmatched: 3. There are 13 residues in the CDR3. Germline lookup yields CDR1 ENHRY and CDR2 SYGVKD. CDR3 sequence reads: CAIGDRLNTEAFF. The CDR3 coding sequence is TGTGCCATCGGGGACAGACTGAACACTGAAGCTTTCTTT.

For this clonotype: A much larger clone sits a single nucleotide away, making a read error possible. The V and J genes are TRBV5-6 and TRBJ1-2; 10 bases match TRBD1. CDR1 is SGHDT and CDR2 is YYEEEE in the germline V gene. The CDR3 covers 19 residues. V shed 4 bases and J 4 bases; nucleotides not matched to a gene: 19. This chain's CDR3 is CASSRESAGTGELFYGYTF. For the CDR3, the DNA is TGTGCCAGCAGCCGAGAAAGCGCCGGGACAGGGGAATTGTTCTATGGCTACACCTTC.

This clonotype was counted ten times or more. The chain joins TRBV11-2 to TRBJ2-5; TRBD1 agrees at 7 bases. Losses at the gene ends were 5 bases for V and 6 bases for J; bases not matched to a gene: 9. Looked up from germline, CDR1 is SGHAT and CDR2 is FQNNGV. The CDR3 covers 14 residues. CDR3 protein: CASSQLTGYQTQYF. Written as DNA, the CDR3 is TGTGCCAGCAGCCAGCTGACAGGGTACCAGACCCAGTACTTC.

In the case of this clonotype: Just one base apart from a much larger clone, this may be a read error. The chain has TRBV18 and TRBJ2-4, with TRBD1 identical over 8 bases. Matching the DNA end better, TRBJ2-5 makes the J call doubtful. This CDR3 is built from 14 residues. Germline V gene lookup returns CDR1 KGHSH and CDR2 LQKENI. The CDR3 spells CANSPAGGGETQYF. DNA of the CDR3: TGTGCCAACTCCCCCGCAGGGGGCGGCGAGACCCAGTACTTC.

About this clonotype: The conserved phenylalanine or tryptophan normally closing the CDR3 is absent here, so this likely arose from a read error. This chain joins TRBV7-2 and TRBJ1-2, with 8 bases matching TRBD1. Germline-derived CDR1 and CDR2 are SGHTA and FQGNSA. V dropped 2 bases and J dropped 6; count of bases not matched to a gene: 17. The CDR3 contains 18 residues. The CDR3 region is CASSLKLGSAGGLHGYTC. In DNA form, the CDR3 reads TGTGCCAGCAGCTTAAAACTCGGGTCCGCAGGGGGCTTGCATGGCTACACCTGC.

This clonotype showed up many times. This chain links TRBV10-3 with TRBJ1-5, with D perhaps matching TRBD1 (5 bases). This CDR3 region has 14 residues. V was clipped by 5 bases and J by 7 bases, with 15 bases between them. The germline CDR1 and CDR2 sequences are ENHRY and SYGVKD. The CDR3 DNA sequence: TGTGCCATCAGTCCCGGGGGAGAAGGGCAGCCCCAGCATTTT. As protein: CAISPGGEGQPQHF.